Listed below are T cell receptor beta chains from one sample, sequenced in a study of CD8 T cells in Susac syndrome. MiXCR was run by TCRdb on the immunoSEQ multiplex PCR reads, yielding one entry per CDR3 protein. This table has around 170,000 distinct CDR3 sequences, 90% to 95% appearing once. The sequencing input was CD8+ T cells from PBMCs. The receptors were sampled from a human donor with multiple sclerosis. CDR3s leave out the opening cysteine and the closing phenylalanine or tryptophan.

v_call,cdr3_aa
TRBV5-1,ASTMGVTGTDTQY
TRBV30,AWSIRVDANTGELF
TRBV6-4,ASSDSGSTDTQY
TRBV20-1,SAKDYQSYNEQF
TRBV28,ASSLDGTGYEQY
TRBV9,ASSADPTDSLYGYT
TRBV6-5,ASSYPAWTDQETQY
TRBV20-1,SANPGQGSLRGYT
TRBV12-3/TRBV12-4,ASSLLAAFYEQY
TRBV6-2/TRBV6-3,ASSDSTSTDTQY
TRBV29-1,SASPGGSLPYGYT
TRBV3-1,ASSQQGLLAHVSHEQF
TRBV13,ASSPDGTSGGNEQF
TRBV5-6,ASSQDRAGPQH
TRBV29-1,SVFGQGPYEQY
TRBV10-1,ASSESVDAGQGY
TRBV13,ASSLGLGTVYEQY
TRBV29-1,SATGTGGKLF
TRBV27,ASSLCAHCYGYT
TRBV20-1,SARAQGEQF
TRBV20-1,SARRQASYEQY
TRBV3-1,ASSQKLAGGEQY
TRBV27,ASSFQGAGEQF
TRBV27,ASQQGFYTEAF
TRBV9,ASSVLGLQDTEAF
TRBV4-1,ASSPAGTGKETQY
TRBV5-4,ASSTLGLAGLPQETQY
TRBV9,ASSVSGRFDEQF
TRBV20-1,SARRVAFYNEQF
TRBV29-1,SVEGGRAGETQY
TRBV7-9,ASSFTGPNYNEQF
TRBV9,ASSSGGVAYEQY
TRBV11-2,ASSRIKGQRYGYT
TRBV28,ASTPYRTTAREQY
TRBV12-3/TRBV12-4,ASSWTLYEQY
TRBV7-8,ASSQRGGYT
TRBV2,ASSVIRDSSYEQY
TRBV29-1,SVAGTDTQY
TRBV28,ASRPGYSNEQF
TRBV20-1,SASPLGGVGGYT
TRBV2,ASSDPRLATNEKLF
TRBV6-5,ASISGALNQPQH
TRBV3-1,ASSPRQDEQF
TRBV4-1,ASSEAVTTDTQY
TRBV20-1,SARDSTSGSPTYEQY
TRBV20-1,SAPLTGELF
TRBV5-1,ASSWGQPDTQY
TRBV2,ASSDPGLAGDKDTQY
TRBV27,ASRDWAVNTEAF
TRBV20-1,SARVRPAAQDTQY
TRBV27,ASSPFAGSNQPQH
TRBV28,ASSLRGAGNQPQH
TRBV6-4,ASSLQDGDGDNEQF
TRBV29-1,SVDGVGWADTQY
TRBV29-1,SGWGGAGELF
TRBV20-1,SATVRRPGETQY
TRBV3-1,ASSHQGPRQGGAYNEQF
TRBV20-1,SASVAGDLYNEQF